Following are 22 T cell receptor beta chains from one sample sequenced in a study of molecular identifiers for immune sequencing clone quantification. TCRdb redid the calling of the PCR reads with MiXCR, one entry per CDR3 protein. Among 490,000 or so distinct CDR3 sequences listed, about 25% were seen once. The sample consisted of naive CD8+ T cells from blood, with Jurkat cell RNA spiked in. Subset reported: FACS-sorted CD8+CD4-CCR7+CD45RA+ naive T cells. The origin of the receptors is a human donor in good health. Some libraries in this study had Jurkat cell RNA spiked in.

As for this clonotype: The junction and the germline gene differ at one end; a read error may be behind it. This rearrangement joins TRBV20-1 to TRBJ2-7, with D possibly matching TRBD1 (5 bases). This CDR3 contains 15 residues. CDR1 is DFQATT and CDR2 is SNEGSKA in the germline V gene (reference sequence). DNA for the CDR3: TGCAGTGCTAAACCGACGACAGCTTTCACCTACGAGCAGAACTTC. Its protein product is CSAKPTTAFTYEQNF.

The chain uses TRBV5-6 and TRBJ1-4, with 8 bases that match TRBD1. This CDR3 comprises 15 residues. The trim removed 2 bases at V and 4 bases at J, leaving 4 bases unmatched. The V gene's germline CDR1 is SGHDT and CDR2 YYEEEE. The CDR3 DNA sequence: TGTGCCAGCAGCTTTTTCACAGGGGGTAATGAAAAACTGTTTTTT. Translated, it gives CASSFFTGGNEKLFF. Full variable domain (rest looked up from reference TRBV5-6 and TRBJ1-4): DAGVTQSPTHLIKTRGQQVTLRCSPKSGHDTVSWYQQALGQGPQFIFQYYEEEERQRGNFPDRFSGHQFPNYSSELNVNALLLGDSALYLCASSFFTGGNEKLFFGSGTQLSVL.

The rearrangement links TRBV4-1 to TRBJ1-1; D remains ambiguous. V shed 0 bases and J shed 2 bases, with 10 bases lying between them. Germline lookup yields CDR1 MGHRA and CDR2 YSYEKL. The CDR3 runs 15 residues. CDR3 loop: CASSQEAQDNTEAFF. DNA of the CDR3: TGCGCCAGCAGCCAAGAGGCTCAGGACAACACTGAAGCTTTCTTT.

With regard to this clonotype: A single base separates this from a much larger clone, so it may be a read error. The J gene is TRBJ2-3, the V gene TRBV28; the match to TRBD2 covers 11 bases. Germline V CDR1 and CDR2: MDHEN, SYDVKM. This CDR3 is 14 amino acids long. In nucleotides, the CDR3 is TGTGCCGGCAGTTTAGCGGGAGGGCAGTATACGCAGTATTTT. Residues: CAGSLAGGQYTQYF. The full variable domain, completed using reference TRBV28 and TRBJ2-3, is DVKVTQSSRYLVKRTGEKVFLECVQDMDHENMFWYRQDPGLGLRLIYFSYDVKMKEKGDIPEGYSVSREKKERFSLILESASTNQTSMYLCAGSLAGGQYTQYFGPGTRLTVL.

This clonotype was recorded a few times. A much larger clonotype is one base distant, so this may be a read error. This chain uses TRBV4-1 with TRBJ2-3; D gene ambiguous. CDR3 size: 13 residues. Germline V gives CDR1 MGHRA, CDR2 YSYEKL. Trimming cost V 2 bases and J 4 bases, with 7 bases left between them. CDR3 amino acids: CASSQMSADTQYF. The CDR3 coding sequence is TGCGCCAGCAGCCAAATGTCAGCAGATACGCAGTATTTT.

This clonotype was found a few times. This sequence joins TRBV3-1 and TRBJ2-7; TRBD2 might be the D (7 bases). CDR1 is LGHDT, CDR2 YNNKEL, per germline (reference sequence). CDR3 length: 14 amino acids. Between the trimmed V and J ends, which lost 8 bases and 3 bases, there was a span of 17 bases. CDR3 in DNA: TGTGCCAGCTCGCCGGGGGGCAACGACTACGAGCAGTACTTC. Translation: CASSPGGNDYEQYF.

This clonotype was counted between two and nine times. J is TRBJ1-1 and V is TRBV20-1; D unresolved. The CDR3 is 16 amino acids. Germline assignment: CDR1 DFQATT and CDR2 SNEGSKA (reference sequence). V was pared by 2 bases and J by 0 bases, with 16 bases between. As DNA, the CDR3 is TGCAGTGCTAGAACCAGAGAAGGATTCATGAACACTGAAGCTTTCTTT. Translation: CSARTREGFMNTEAFF.

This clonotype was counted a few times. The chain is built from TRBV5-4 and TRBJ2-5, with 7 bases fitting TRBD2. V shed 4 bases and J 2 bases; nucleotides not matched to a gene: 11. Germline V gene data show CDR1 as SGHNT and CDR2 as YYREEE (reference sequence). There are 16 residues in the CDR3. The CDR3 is CASSTPGTIPQETQYF. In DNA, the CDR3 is TGTGCCAGCAGCACGCCCGGGACTATTCCTCAAGAGACCCAGTACTTC.

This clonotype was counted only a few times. CDR3 amino acids: CASSDGTSFGTEAFF. The CDR3 DNA reads as TGTGCCAGCAGCGACGGGACTTCTTTCGGTACTGAAGCTTTCTTT. The genes are TRBV12-3 or TRBV12-4 and TRBJ1-1; D might be TRBD1 (5 bases). Trimming took 6 bases from V and 5 from J, leaving 19 bases between them. The CDR3 spans 15 residues.

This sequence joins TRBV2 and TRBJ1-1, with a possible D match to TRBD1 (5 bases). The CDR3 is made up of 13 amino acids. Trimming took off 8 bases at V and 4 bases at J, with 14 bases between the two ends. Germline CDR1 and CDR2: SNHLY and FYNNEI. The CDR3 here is CASRQIMITEAFF. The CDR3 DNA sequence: TGTGCCAGCCGACAGATCATGATCACTGAAGCTTTCTTT.

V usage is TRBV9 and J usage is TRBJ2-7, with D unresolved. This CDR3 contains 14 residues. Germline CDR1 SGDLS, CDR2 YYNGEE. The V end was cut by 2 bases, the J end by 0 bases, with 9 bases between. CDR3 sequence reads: CASSVGPTSYEQYF. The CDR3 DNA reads TGTGCCAGCAGCGTGGGCCCAACCTCCTACGAGCAGTACTTC. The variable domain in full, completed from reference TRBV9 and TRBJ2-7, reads DSGVTQTPKHLITATGQRVTLRCSPRSGDLSVYWYQQSLDQGLQFLIQYYNGEERAKGNILERFSAQQFPDLHSELNLSSLELGDSALYFCASSVGPTSYEQYFGPGTRLTVT.

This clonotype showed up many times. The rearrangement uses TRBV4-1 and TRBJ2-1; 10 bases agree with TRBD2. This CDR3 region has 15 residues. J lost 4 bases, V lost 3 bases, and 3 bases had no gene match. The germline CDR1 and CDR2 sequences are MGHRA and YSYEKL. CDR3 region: CASSQSSGSYNEQFF. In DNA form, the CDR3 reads TGCGCCAGCAGCCAGTCTAGCGGGAGTTACAATGAGCAGTTCTTC.

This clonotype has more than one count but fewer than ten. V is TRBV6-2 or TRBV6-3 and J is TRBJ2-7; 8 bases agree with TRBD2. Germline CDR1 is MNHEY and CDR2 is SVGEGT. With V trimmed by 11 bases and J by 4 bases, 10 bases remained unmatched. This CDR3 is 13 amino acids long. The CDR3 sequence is CAVSVGGGYEQYF. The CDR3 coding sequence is TGTGCCGTCTCGGTAGGCGGGGGGTACGAGCAGTACTTC.

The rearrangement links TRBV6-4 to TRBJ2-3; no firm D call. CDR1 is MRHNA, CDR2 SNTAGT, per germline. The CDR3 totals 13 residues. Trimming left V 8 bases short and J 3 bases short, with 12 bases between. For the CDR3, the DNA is TGTGCCAGCGGCGCCCCTGGGACAGATACGCAGTATTTT. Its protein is CASGAPGTDTQYF.

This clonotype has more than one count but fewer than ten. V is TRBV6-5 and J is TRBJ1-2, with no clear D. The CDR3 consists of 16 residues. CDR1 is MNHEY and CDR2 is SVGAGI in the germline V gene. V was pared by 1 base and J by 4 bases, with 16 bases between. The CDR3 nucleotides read TGTGCCAGCAGTTACTGGTCGGAGGAAGGTGTCTATGGCTACACCTTC. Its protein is CASSYWSEEGVYGYTF.

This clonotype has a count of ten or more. The CDR3 coding sequence is TGTGCCAGCAGCGAAGGGACAGCTGAAGCTTTCTTT. It codes for CASSEGTAEAFF. The chain carries TRBV7-9 and TRBJ1-1; 7 bases align to TRBD1. V lost 5 bases to trimming and J lost 6 bases; unmatched junction nucleotides: 3. The CDR3 has 12 amino acids. Germline assignment: CDR1 SEHNR and CDR2 FQNEAQ (reference sequence).

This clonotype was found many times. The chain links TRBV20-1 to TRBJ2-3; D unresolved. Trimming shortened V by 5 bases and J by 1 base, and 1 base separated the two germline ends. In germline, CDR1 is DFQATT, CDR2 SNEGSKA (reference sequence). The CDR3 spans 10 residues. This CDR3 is CSAGTDTQYF. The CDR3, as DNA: TGCAGTGCTGGCACAGATACGCAGTATTTT.

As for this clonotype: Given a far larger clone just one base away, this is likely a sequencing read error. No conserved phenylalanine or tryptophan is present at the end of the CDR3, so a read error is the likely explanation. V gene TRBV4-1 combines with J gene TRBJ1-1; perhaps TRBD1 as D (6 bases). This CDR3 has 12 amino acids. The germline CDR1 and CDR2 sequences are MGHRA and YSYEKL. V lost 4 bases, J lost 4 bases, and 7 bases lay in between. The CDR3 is CASSPQGTEAFY. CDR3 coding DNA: TGCGCCAGCAGCCCACAGGGCACTGAAGCTTTCTAT.

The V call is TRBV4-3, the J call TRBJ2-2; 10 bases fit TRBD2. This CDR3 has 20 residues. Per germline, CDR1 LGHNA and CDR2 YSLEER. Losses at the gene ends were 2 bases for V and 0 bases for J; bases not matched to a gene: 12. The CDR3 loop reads CASSQKSLGTSEPNTGELFF. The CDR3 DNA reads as TGCGCCAGCAGCCAAAAAAGCCTTGGGACTAGCGAACCGAACACCGGGGAGCTGTTTTTT.

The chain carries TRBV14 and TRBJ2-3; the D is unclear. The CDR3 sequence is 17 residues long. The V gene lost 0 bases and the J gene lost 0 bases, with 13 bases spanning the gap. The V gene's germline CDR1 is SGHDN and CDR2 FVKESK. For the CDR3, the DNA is TGTGCCAGCAGCCAAGAAAGAGACTGGGCTAGCACAGATACGCAGTATTTT. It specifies CASSQERDWASTDTQYF. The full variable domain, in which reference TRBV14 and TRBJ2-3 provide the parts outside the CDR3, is EAGVTQFPSHSVIEKGQTVTLRCDPISGHDNLYWYRRVMGKEIKFLLHFVKESKQDESGMPNNRFLAERTGGTYSTLKVQPAELEDSGVYFCASSQERDWASTDTQYFGPGTRLTVL.

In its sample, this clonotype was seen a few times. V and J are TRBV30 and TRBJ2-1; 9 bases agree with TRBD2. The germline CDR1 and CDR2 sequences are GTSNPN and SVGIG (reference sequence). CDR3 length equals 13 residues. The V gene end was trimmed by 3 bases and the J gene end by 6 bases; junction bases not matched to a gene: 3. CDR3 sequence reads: CAWRAGGPNEQFF. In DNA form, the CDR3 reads TGTGCCTGGAGGGCGGGGGGGCCCAATGAGCAGTTCTTC.

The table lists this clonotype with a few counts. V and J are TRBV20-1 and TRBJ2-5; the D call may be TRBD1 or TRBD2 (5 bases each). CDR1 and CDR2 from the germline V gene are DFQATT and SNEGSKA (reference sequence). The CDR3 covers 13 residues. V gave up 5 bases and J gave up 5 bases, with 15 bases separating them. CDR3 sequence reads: CSADAWGTETQYF. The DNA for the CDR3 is TGCAGTGCTGATGCGTGGGGGACGGAGACCCAGTACTTC.